These T cell receptor beta chains were read from a single sample in a study of blood T cell repertoires in COVID-19. The protocol was immunoSEQ multiplex PCR, while the TCRdb copy is restricted to in-frame clones and leaves out a portion. The sample shows 25,000 to 35,000 clones, over 75% of them seen only once. What was sequenced was peripheral blood. The receptors were sampled from a man aged 60-69 years with COVID-19, enrolled during active disease. Both conserved end residues are part of each CDR3. D genes are given only for firm matches. Some rows mark clone size as missing; the rest say once, few, many or name a class of expanded clone.

NA,NA,TRBV30,TRBJ1-2,TGTGCCTGGAGTGTAGGACTCAGCTATGGCTACACCTTC,CAWSVGLSYGYTF
NA,NA,TRBV5-1,TRBJ2-4,TGCGCCAGCAGCCCTGGGCTGCGGGAAAACATTCAGTACTTC,CASSPGLRENIQYF
NA,NA,TRBV18,TRBJ2-6,TGTGCCAGCTCACCACCTCTCTCTTCTGGGGCCAACGTCCTGACTTTC,CASSPPLSSGANVLTF
TRBD2,NA,TRBV7-2,TRBJ2-5,TGTGCCAGCAGCCGCGAGGGGAGGGCCTTGACCCAGTACTTC,CASSREGRALTQYF
TRBD2,NA,TRBV6-6,TRBJ2-2,TGTGCCAGCAACTCGGGGGGAGGGAGAGGGGAGCTGTTTTTT,CASNSGGGRGELFF
TRBD1,NA,TRBV7-2,TRBJ1-1,TGTGCCAGCAGCCTCTCAACATCGGGGGCAGGGGGCATTGGCACTGAAGCTTTCTTT,CASSLSTSGAGGIGTEAFF
NA,NA,TRBV28,TRBJ2-1,TGTGCCAGCACCACCTCGGGGGACAATGAGCAGTTCTTC,CASTTSGDNEQFF
TRBD2,few,TRBV10-1,TRBJ2-3,TGCGCCAGCAGTCGACTAGCGGTCCGGGATACGCAGTATTTT,CASSRLAVRDTQYF
TRBD2,NA,TRBV9,TRBJ2-1,TGTGCCAGCAGCGGATTAGCGGGAGTCGCCTACAATGAGCAGTTCTTC,CASSGLAGVAYNEQFF
NA,NA,TRBV3-1/TRBV3-2,TRBJ1-2,TGTGCCAGCAGCCAAGATGCTACAGGGAACTATGGCTACACCTTC,CASSQDATGNYGYTF
NA,NA,TRBV5-4,TRBJ2-2,TGTGCCAGCAGCAAGGAACTTGGAGGCACCGGGGAGCTGTTTTTT,CASSKELGGTGELFF
NA,NA,TRBV30,TRBJ2-2,TGTGCCTGGATCGACTTAAACACCGGGGAGCTGTTTTTT,CAWIDLNTGELFF
NA,NA,TRBV7-2,TRBJ1-5,TGTGCCAGCAGCTTAGTAGGAGGAAACAATCAGCCCCAGCATTTT,CASSLVGGNNQPQHF
NA,NA,TRBV28,TRBJ1-6,TGTGCCAGCAAGCAGGACGGGGGAGGTCATTCACCCCTCCACTTT,CASKQDGGGHSPLHF
NA,NA,TRBV7-2,TRBJ1-3,TGTGCCACCGAAAACCCCAGCTCTGGAAACACCATATATTTT,CATENPSSGNTIYF
TRBD1,once,TRBV25-1,TRBJ2-5,TGTGCCAGCAGTGATACAGGGGGAGAGACCCAGTACTTC,CASSDTGGETQYF
NA,few,TRBV11-2,TRBJ2-3,TGTGCCAGCAGCTTAGATCGGGGTGCGGCAGATACGCAGTATTTT,CASSLDRGAADTQYF
NA,NA,TRBV7-2,TRBJ2-7,TGTGCCAGCAGCTTAGGACAGATCGCCTACGAGCAGTACTTC,CASSLGQIAYEQYF
NA,NA,TRBV4-2,TRBJ1-3,TGTGCCAGCAGCCAAGATGGGGGCAGGGCAACTGGAAACACCATATATTTT,CASSQDGGRATGNTIYF
NA,few,TRBV28,TRBJ1-1,TGTGCCAGCAGTACTCCGACTACTGAAGCTTTCTTT,CASSTPTTEAFF
TRBD2,NA,TRBV5-8,TRBJ2-7,TGTGCCAGCAGCTCCGGACTAGCGGACTATTTCTCCTACGAGCAGTACTTC,CASSSGLADYFSYEQYF
TRBD1,few,TRBV19,TRBJ1-1,TGTGCCAGTAGACTCCGGGACAGGGTGAACACTGAAGCTTTCTTT,CASRLRDRVNTEAFF
NA,NA,TRBV30,TRBJ2-4,TGTGCCTGGAGGGACGGGATGAACATTCAGTACTTC,CAWRDGMNIQYF
TRBD2,NA,TRBV11-2,TRBJ2-2,TGTGCCAGCAGCTCTGAAGCGGGATGGGCCGGGGAGCTGTTTTTT,CASSSEAGWAGELFF
TRBD1,NA,TRBV18,TRBJ2-1,TGTGCCAGCTCACCCTCTTCCAGGGGGCTCTACAATGAGCAGTTCTTC,CASSPSSRGLYNEQFF
NA,NA,TRBV30,TRBJ1-2,TGTGCCTGGAGTGTACCCAGGTTACTCTATGGCTACACCTTC,CAWSVPRLLYGYTF
NA,NA,TRBV7-6,TRBJ1-1,TGTGCCAGCAGAACCCGGGACATTGACACTGAAGCTTTCTTT,CASRTRDIDTEAFF
TRBD1,once,TRBV10-2,TRBJ1-1,TGCGCCAGCAGTGGTTCGACAGGGGCAACGACTGAAGCTTTCTTT,CASSGSTGATTEAFF
NA,NA,TRBV19,TRBJ2-5,TGTGCCAGTACCCCCAGGCAGGGGGAGGCGGCGGAGACCCAGTACTTC,CASTPRQGEAAETQYF
NA,once,TRBV2,TRBJ2-6,TGTGCCAGCAGGGAGAATGCTGGGGCCAACGTCCTGACTTTC,CASRENAGANVLTF
TRBD1,few,TRBV7-9,TRBJ2-5,TGTGCCAGCAGCTTTCGACAGGGGTACCAAGAGACCCAGTACTTC,CASSFRQGYQETQYF
NA,NA,TRBV10-3,TRBJ1-2,TGTGCCATCGGAGCTAGGCCTAACTATGGCTACACCTTC,CAIGARPNYGYTF
TRBD1,NA,TRBV5-4,TRBJ1-1,TGTGCCAGCAGTATGGAGGGGGCGACGAACACTGAAGCTTTCTTT,CASSMEGATNTEAFF
NA,NA,TRBV6-5,TRBJ1-5,TGTGCCAGCAGTTACTCCGGCGGGGATCAGCCCCAGCATTTT,CASSYSGGDQPQHF
NA,NA,TRBV2,TRBJ1-2,TGTGCCAGCATCAAAGGGGCGGGGGGCGCCTATGGCTACACCTTC,CASIKGAGGAYGYTF
TRBD2,NA,TRBV7-9,TRBJ2-1,TGTGCCAGCAGCCCGCTACTTACCCTGACTAGCGGGCGGCACAATGAGCAGTTCTTC,CASSPLLTLTSGRHNEQFF
TRBD1,NA,TRBV19,TRBJ1-1,TGTGCCAGTAACCGAGACAGGGGCACTGAAGCTTTCTTT,CASNRDRGTEAFF
NA,NA,TRBV18,TRBJ1-1,TGTGCCAGCTCACCACAGAGCAGCAGGGCAGACGGTGAAGCTTTCTTT,CASSPQSSRADGEAFF
TRBD1,NA,TRBV3-1/TRBV3-2,TRBJ2-6,TGTGCCAGCAGCCAAGATCCGGGGACAGGGACCAACGTCCTGACTTTC,CASSQDPGTGTNVLTF
TRBD2,few,TRBV6-2/TRBV6-3,TRBJ2-7,TGTGCCAGCAGTTACCAGGGTAGCGGGAGCTACGAGCAGTACTTC,CASSYQGSGSYEQYF
NA,once,TRBV27,TRBJ1-2,TGTGCCAGCAGCAGGGGACGGTTGAACTATGGCTACACCTTC,CASSRGRLNYGYTF
TRBD1,once,TRBV30,TRBJ1-2,TGTGCCTGGAGCCCCCGGGACAGATACTATGGCTACACCTTC,CAWSPRDRYYGYTF
NA,NA,TRBV28,TRBJ2-5,TGTGCCAGCCGACAGGGAGGCAACCAAGAGACCCAGTACTTC,CASRQGGNQETQYF
NA,once,TRBV10-3,TRBJ1-1,TGTGCCATCAGTGAGGTTCGGGGTGACACTGAAGCTTTCTTT,CAISEVRGDTEAFF
NA,NA,TRBV29-1,TRBJ1-2,TGCAGCGTTGAGCCCGACGGGAGTTATGGCTACACCTTC,CSVEPDGSYGYTF
NA,NA,TRBV5-6,TRBJ1-2,TGTGCCAGCAGCCCGAGCGGGACACCAGCTAACTATGGCTACACCTTC,CASSPSGTPANYGYTF